This entry concerns a single T cell receptor beta chain. No cognate antigen has been identified for it. One base away there is no much larger clone; base qualities are not given. The data derive from a study of blood T cell repertoires in COVID-19 (dated by TCRdb to 2018 to 2021). Concerning the study at large: The collaborator samples originated in the United States, Italy and Spain and spanned the acute and convalescent phases of COVID-19. The material from the prospective study consisted of cDNA or gDNA derived from T cells, B-cell-depleted T cells, or PBMCs. Deeply sampled blood TCRbeta repertoires from subjects exposed to, actively infected with, or recovered from COVID-19 were included in the dataset. The repertoires were made available in a free public database intended to serve as a resource for research on the immune response to SARS-CoV-2. Samples came from the ongoing ImmuneRACE study (first 160 participants) plus 1,254 subjects from 6 global collaborators. Nearly every sample came with metadata listing a de-identified subject ID, COVID-19 status, age in years and sex. HLA class I and class II types, where available, came from metadata supplied by the sample provider rather than from assay-based typing. What the authors observed across the whole study: How much clinical and demographic metadata was included differed by source and by participant, and the metadata was provided uncurated.

TCRbeta CDR3 regions were amplified from genomic DNA by means of the immunoSEQ Assay, a bias-controlled multiplex PCR. The study's own analysis went as follows. The number of nucleated cells in each sample was estimated by amplification of reference gene primers within the assay. To quantify the absolute abundance of each unique TCRbeta CDR3 rearrangement, sequence reads were collapsed and filtered. Productive Simpson clonality was computed per sample as the square root of Simpson's diversity index over productive rearrangements. TCRdb provides this immuneACCESS table in a form limited to in-frame rearrangements. Some clones are lacking; in checked studies, under half of them reflect an unresolved V gene, and why the rest are absent is not known. For V, J and clone size, that table is used; D and trimming come from the DNA. The sample table contains 430,000 or so clones; only one count was recorded for roughly 90% of them. 0.65% to 1% of the sample rests with the top ten.

One collaborating source in Seattle enrolled patients while the patients were actively infected and followed the patients over time throughout the course of disease. Collaborating institutions collected whole blood in K2EDTA tubes following their own protocols. For TCRbeta analysis, collaborators shipped samples as frozen whole blood, isolated PBMCs, or DNA extracted from either of those sample types. CDR1 and CDR2 are drawn from the germline V gene: SNHLY, FYNNEI. V is cut by 2 bases and J by 5 bases, and the space between the germline ends is 6 bases. The CDR3 measures 12 amino acids from cysteine to phenylalanine. The kept DNA is CDR3 alone, 36 bases in frame from the first base.

The clonotype comes from a man between 18 and 35 years old with COVID-19, enrolled during active disease. This chain joins TRBV2 to TRBJ2-5; the D gene cannot be named for sure. Sequenced: peripheral blood. The DNA sequence reads TGTGCCAGCAGTGAATCTCAGGAGACCCAGTACTTC. Protein translation: CASSESQETQYF.